These 15 T cell receptor beta chains share one sample of origin, sequenced in a study of blood T cell repertoires in COVID-19. Libraries were prepared by immunoSEQ multiplex PCR; TCRdb keeps only in-frame clonotypes and omits some of them. The top ten hold about 20% of the sample, which has just over 80,000 clones, about 70% seen once. The material sequenced was peripheral blood. Source of these receptors: a woman aged 80 or older with active or convalescent COVID-19.

The V and J genes are TRBV27 and TRBJ1-2, with D perhaps TRBD1 (6 bases). This CDR3 region has 15 residues. The germline V and J ends were trimmed by 5 bases and 0 bases, with 13 bases remaining between them. Germline V gene data show CDR1 as MNHEY and CDR2 as SMNVEV (reference sequence). The CDR3 DNA reads TGTGCCAGCAGTCCCACGGGACAAGCTAACTATGGCTACACCTTC. Translated: CASSPTGQANYGYTF.

V gene TRBV11-3 combines with J gene TRBJ2-7; possible D gene TRBD1, 6 bases. Germline loops: CDR1 SGHNT, CDR2 YENEEA. This CDR3 comprises 14 residues. V dropped 2 bases and J dropped 4 bases, with 12 bases sitting between them. The chain's CDR3 is CASSLHPGDYEQYF. DNA of the CDR3: TGTGCCAGCAGCTTACATCCAGGGGATTACGAGCAGTACTTC.

This chain links TRBV5-1 with TRBJ2-3; D perhaps matches TRBD2 (6 bases). This CDR3 is built from 13 residues. The germline V gene encodes CDR1 SGHRS and CDR2 YFSETQ. V shed 5 bases and J shed 8 bases, with 15 bases lying between them. The CDR3 loop is CASSPVAGGTQYF. The CDR3 DNA reads TGCGCCAGCAGTCCAGTGGCCGGGGGTACGCAGTATTTT.

V is TRBV10-3 and J is TRBJ1-1, with 10 bases lining up with TRBD1. CDR1 and CDR2 from the germline V gene are ENHRY and SYGVKD. The CDR3 consists of 14 residues. V was clipped by 6 bases and J by 1 base; unmatched bases: 2. CDR3 loop: CAISGDRGNTEAFF. The CDR3 bases are TGTGCCATCAGCGGGGACAGGGGGAACACTGAAGCTTTCTTT.

The chain has TRBV6-5 and TRBJ2-6; TRBD1 aligns across 9 bases. CDR1 and CDR2 (germline): MNHEY, SVGAGI. The CDR3 length is 16 residues. V shed 4 bases, J shed 4 bases, and the junction held 5 bases outside the gene matches. This CDR3 reads CASSLQGAEGANVLTF. The DNA of the CDR3 is TGTGCCAGCAGTTTACAGGGGGCGGAGGGGGCCAACGTCCTGACTTTC.

The chain combines TRBV5-4 with TRBJ2-5; a weak D match, TRBD2 (6 bases). Trimming shortened V by 2 bases and J by 4 bases, and 12 bases separated the two germline ends. The CDR3 contains 14 residues. The germline CDR1 and CDR2 sequences are SGHNT and YYREEE (reference sequence). The CDR3 bases are TGTGCCAGCAGCTTACCGGAGGGCGCAGAGACCCAGTACTTC. It is translated as CASSLPEGAETQYF. Variable domain in full (rest from reference TRBV5-4 and TRBJ2-5): ETGVTQSPTHLIKTRGQQVTLRCSSQSGHNTVSWYQQALGQGPQFIFQYYREEENGRGNFPPRFSGLQFPNYSSELNVNALELDDSALYLCASSLPEGAETQYFGPGTRLLVL.

This chain uses TRBV6-1 with TRBJ1-6; 8 bases line up with TRBD1. V dropped 1 base and J dropped 7; count of bases not matched to a gene: 6. Germline-derived CDR1 and CDR2 are MNHNS and SASEGT. CDR3 length equals 16 residues. The CDR3 DNA reads TGTGCCAGCAGTGAAGTAGGCAGGGGGCGAAATTCACCCCTCCACTTT. As protein: CASSEVGRGRNSPLHF.

The rearrangement joins TRBV5-1 to TRBJ2-3, with TRBD2 matching 14 bases. This CDR3 is built from 17 residues. The V gene's germline CDR1 is SGHRS and CDR2 YFSETQ. V was clipped by 3 bases and J by 4 bases; unmatched bases: 7. The chain's CDR3 is CASSSGLAGVGADTQYF. Here the CDR3 DNA reads TGCGCCAGCAGCTCGGGACTAGCGGGGGTCGGAGCAGATACGCAGTATTTT.

The V gene is TRBV19, the J gene TRBJ2-1; 7 positions match TRBD2. The trim removed 9 bases at V and 0 bases at J, leaving 11 bases unmatched. The CDR3 length is 16 residues. Germline-derived CDR1 and CDR2 are LNHDA and SQIVND (reference sequence). Here the CDR3 DNA reads TGTGCCAGCAAAAGTCCCGGGACTAACTCCTACAATGAGCAGTTCTTC. Translated: CASKSPGTNSYNEQFF.

The chain is built from TRBV2 and TRBJ2-7; TRBD1 is a possible D gene (6 bases). CDR3 length: 15 amino acids. The ends were cut back, 4 bases at V and 6 bases at J, with 19 bases in the middle. CDR1 is SNHLY and CDR2 is FYNNEI in the germline V gene. The CDR3 protein is CASSALQGFGFEQYF. DNA of the CDR3: TGTGCCAGCAGTGCGCTACAGGGATTCGGCTTCGAGCAGTACTTC.

This clone was seen only a few times. The J gene is TRBJ2-1, the V gene TRBV15; perhaps TRBD2 as D (8 bases). The V end was cut by 9 bases, the J end by 10 bases, with 22 bases between. CDR1 is LNHNV and CDR2 is YYDKDF in the germline V gene (reference sequence). This CDR3 has 14 amino acids. The CDR3 nucleotides read TGTGCCACAACCCGGGACAGTTCGGGGGGGGAGCAGTTCTTC. Translation: CATTRDSSGGEQFF.

This chain connects TRBV30 to TRBJ1-5; D is unclear. The germline CDR1 and CDR2 sequences are GTSNPN and SVGIG (reference sequence). V dropped 0 bases and J dropped 5 bases, with 11 bases sitting between them. This CDR3 spans 14 amino acids. The CDR3: CAWSVNNHYQPQHF. The CDR3 DNA is TGTGCCTGGAGTGTAAATAACCACTATCAGCCCCAGCATTTT. The complete variable domain, with remaining parts taken from reference TRBV30 and TRBJ1-5, reads SQTIHQWPATLVQPVGSPLSLECTVEGTSNPNLYWYRQAAGRGLQLLFYSVGIGQISSEVPQNLSASRPQDRQFILSSKKLLLSDSGFYLCAWSVNNHYQPQHFGDGTRLSIL.

J is TRBJ2-7 and V is TRBV5-1; tentative D call: TRBD1 (6 bases). The ends were cut back, 2 bases at V and 0 bases at J, with 9 bases in the middle. The CDR3 consists of 14 residues. CDR1 is SGHRS, CDR2 YFSETQ, per germline. CDR3 residues: CASSFRGPSYEQYF. The CDR3 nucleotides are TGCGCCAGCAGCTTCAGGGGTCCCTCCTACGAGCAGTACTTC.

The V gene is TRBV19, the J gene TRBJ1-6, with a tentative D call TRBD1 (5 bases). Germline loops: CDR1 LNHDA, CDR2 SQIVND (reference sequence). This CDR3 comprises 15 residues. V shed 3 bases and J shed 7 bases, with 13 bases lying between them. The chain's CDR3 is CASSMGGSENSPLHF. The CDR3 DNA reads as TGTGCCAGTAGTATGGGGGGGAGTGAGAATTCACCCCTCCACTTT.

This rearrangement joins TRBV6-6 to TRBJ1-5; D might be TRBD1 (5 bases). The CDR3 runs 15 residues. Between the trimmed V and J ends, which lost 4 bases and 7 bases, there was a span of 17 bases. Germline-derived CDR1 and CDR2 are MNHNY and SVGAGI (reference sequence). CDR3 protein: CASSFDPQEGQPQHF. The CDR3, as DNA: TGTGCCAGCAGTTTCGACCCACAGGAGGGGCAGCCCCAGCATTTT.